This entry lists 18 T cell receptor beta chains sequenced from one sample in a study of CDR3 diversity in severe acne. TCRdb processed the PCR reads anew with MiXCR; each CDR3 protein has one entry. The sample has about 76,000 distinct CDR3 sequences, 50% to 65% seen once. Sequencing was performed on blood. The receptors originated from a male donor in good health, without acne.

The V and J genes are TRBV20-1 and TRBJ2-7, with 9 nucleotides matching TRBD2. Trimming cost V 6 bases and J 0 bases; bases outside gene matches: 6. In germline, CDR1 is DFQATT, CDR2 SNEGSKA (reference sequence). The CDR3 length is 14 residues. As DNA, the CDR3 is TGCAGTGCCCCAGCGGGAGGCGCCTCCTACGAGCAGTACTTC. This codes for CSAPAGGASYEQYF.

In its sample, this clonotype was seen a few times. This chain links TRBV2 with TRBJ2-7; TRBD1 is a possible D gene (6 bases). The CDR3 sequence is 15 residues long. Trimming took off 5 bases at V and 3 bases at J, with 17 bases between the two ends. CDR1 is SNHLY, CDR2 FYNNEI, per germline. The CDR3 DNA sequence: TGTGCCAGCAGTCCATTGACAGGTACCAACTACGAGCAGTACTTC. Amino acid sequence: CASSPLTGTNYEQYF. Filled out from reference TRBV2 and TRBJ2-7, the complete variable domain reads EPEVTQTPSHQVTQMGQEVILRCVPISNHLYFYWYRQILGQKVEFLVSFYNNEISEKSEIFDDQFSVERPDGSNFTLKIRSTKLEDSAMYFCASSPLTGTNYEQYFGPGTRLTVT.

By sample fraction, this clonotype is medium-sized (0.01 to 0.1%). The rearrangement uses TRBV24-1 and TRBJ2-1; TRBD2 matches at 7 bases. This CDR3 region has 13 residues. The V gene's germline CDR1 is KGHDR and CDR2 SFDVKD. Losses at the gene ends were 5 bases for V and 4 bases for J; bases not matched to a gene: 1. This chain's CDR3 is CATSGGSYNEQFF. The DNA of the CDR3 is TGTGCCACCAGTGGCGGGAGTTACAATGAGCAGTTCTTC.

The table lists this clonotype with many counts. The chain carries TRBV4-1 and TRBJ2-6, with D unresolved. This CDR3 has 16 amino acids. Germline V CDR1 and CDR2: MGHRA, YSYEKL. Trimming pared 4 bases from V and 0 bases from J, leaving 10 bases between. The CDR3 protein is CASSRVFVSGANVLTF. CDR3 sequence (DNA): TGCGCCAGCAGCCGCGTTTTTGTCTCTGGGGCCAACGTCCTGACTTTC.

Ten or more counts support this clonotype. V usage is TRBV19 and J usage is TRBJ1-1, with a possible D match to TRBD1 (6 bases). The CDR3 consists of 14 residues. Trimming removed 5 bases at V and 0 bases at J, with 10 bases between. The germline V gene encodes CDR1 LNHDA and CDR2 SQIVND (reference sequence). Here the CDR3 DNA reads TGTGCCAGTAGTGTCGGACAGATGAACACTGAAGCTTTCTTT. This codes for CASSVGQMNTEAFF.

There are many counts of this clonotype. J is TRBJ1-2 and V is TRBV6-5; D gene ambiguous. Trimming pared 5 bases from V and 0 bases from J, leaving 16 bases between. Germline CDR1 reads MNHEY; CDR2 reads SVGAGI. The length of the CDR3 is 16 residues. The DNA of the CDR3 is TGTGCCAGCAGTCCAACCGACACCCGAGCTAACTATGGCTACACCTTC. It specifies CASSPTDTRANYGYTF.

As regards this clonotype: Its ends do not fully match the called genes, so a read error is possible. The CDR3 DNA is TGTACCAGCAGCTCTCGTGGGCGGGGGAGCTCTGGGGCCAACGTCCTGACTTTC. Its protein product is CTSSSRGRGSSGANVLTF. This chain joins TRBV11-3 and TRBJ2-6; TRBD2 agrees at 7 bases. The CDR3 consists of 18 residues. CDR1 is SGHNT and CDR2 is YENEEA in the germline V gene.

The count of this clonotype is one. This sequence joins TRBV25-1 and TRBJ2-2; the D is unclear. V lost 1 base and J lost 6, with 12 bases in between. Germline values: CDR1 MGHDK, CDR2 SYGVNS. The CDR3 totals 15 residues. The CDR3 region is CASSEWRSSAGELFF. As DNA, the CDR3 is TGTGCCAGCAGTGAATGGCGGTCGTCGGCCGGGGAGCTGTTTTTT.

There are many counts of this clonotype. The chain recombines TRBV6-5 with TRBJ2-1; D is undetermined. Germline V gene sequence: CDR1 MNHEY, CDR2 SVGAGI. This CDR3 is built from 12 residues. Trimming removed 6 bases at V and 6 bases at J, with 9 bases between. The CDR3 DNA reads TGTGCCAGCAGGGGGTACGGCAATGAGCAGTTCTTC. Encoded protein: CASRGYGNEQFF.

This clonotype turned up a few times. The chain couples TRBV9 to TRBJ2-7; D is undetermined. Germline V gene sequence: CDR1 SGDLS, CDR2 YYNGEE. The length of the CDR3 is 14 residues. V was cut by 4 bases and J by 2 bases, with 13 bases left in between. The CDR3 region has the DNA TGTGCCAGCAGCCCCTCACTTAGGGCCTACGAGCAGTACTTC. It translates to CASSPSLRAYEQYF.

This clonotype was seen ten or more times. The chain employs TRBV20-1 and TRBJ1-1; D is uncertain. Germline CDR1 and CDR2: DFQATT and SNEGSKA (reference sequence). The length of the CDR3 is 13 residues. Trimming shortened V by 3 bases and J by 1 base, and 9 bases separated the two germline ends. CDR3 sequence reads: CSARRPWNTEAFF. The CDR3 region has the DNA TGCAGTGCTAGGAGACCGTGGAACACTGAAGCTTTCTTT.

This clonotype was detected many times. The chain uses TRBV6-1 and TRBJ2-1; tentative D call: TRBD1 (6 bases). The V and J ends lost 5 bases and 4 bases respectively, with 18 bases between them. There are 16 residues in the CDR3. The germline gives CDR1 MNHNS, CDR2 SASEGT. CDR3 nucleotides: TGTGCCAGCAGTCCATGGGGGCCCCCTCGATACAATGAGCAGTTCTTC. It specifies CASSPWGPPRYNEQFF.

As concerns this clonotype: The limits of the CDR3 on the DNA are not certain, so only TCRdb's listed CDR3 is given. V is TRBV7-4 and J is TRBJ2-5; TRBD1 is taken as the D call from the table, unchecked against the DNA. Per the germline V gene, CDR1 is SGHVT and CDR2 is SQSDAQ. The CDR3 has 19 amino acids, counting both end residues. The CDR3 spells CASTWASTGELFFGETQYF.

This clonotype was recorded only once. The chain recombines TRBV19 with TRBJ2-7, with D hard to call. Trimming took off 4 bases at V and 2 bases at J, with 9 bases between the two ends. The CDR3 contains 13 residues. Germline V lookup: CDR1 LNHDA, CDR2 SQIVND (reference sequence). CDR3 DNA sequence: TGTGCCAGTAGTAACGGGCCTACCTACGAGCAGTACTTC. This codes for CASSNGPTYEQYF.

CDR3 amino acids: CASSSPGTSSSGYEQYF. The CDR3 DNA reads as TGTGCCAGCAGTTCCCCGGGGACTAGTAGTAGTGGCTACGAGCAGTACTTC. The chain uses TRBV12-3 or TRBV12-4 and TRBJ2-7; 8 nucleotides line up with TRBD2. CDR3 length equals 17 residues. Trimming cost V 4 bases and J 3 bases; bases outside gene matches: 14.

This clonotype was seen many times. The rearrangement uses TRBV24-1 and TRBJ1-2; D ambiguous. V was pared by 9 bases and J by 2 bases, with 9 bases between. The CDR3 is 12 residues long. The germline CDR1 and CDR2 sequences are KGHDR and SFDVKD. CDR3 DNA: TGTGCCACCCAGGAGGAAAACTATGGCTACACCTTC. It encodes CATQEENYGYTF.

This clonotype was detected ten times or more. CDR3 coding DNA: TGTGCCAGCAGCTTAGATATTGGCAGGGGACTATTAACGAACACTGAAGCTTTCTTT. Residues: CASSLDIGRGLLTNTEAFF. This chain joins TRBV7-8 and TRBJ1-1; D might be TRBD1 (6 bases). The germline V gene has CDR1 SGHVS and CDR2 FQNEAQ. The V end lost 1 base, the J end lost 1 base, and 22 bases lay between the germline ends. This CDR3 comprises 19 residues. Variable domain in full (rest from reference TRBV7-8 and TRBJ1-1): GAGVSQSPRYKVAKRGQDVALRCDPISGHVSLFWYQQALGQGPEFLTYFQNEAQLDKSGLPSDRFFAERPEGSVSTLKIQRTQQEDSAVYLCASSLDIGRGLLTNTEAFFGQGTRLTVV.

This chain uses TRBV20-1 with TRBJ1-5; a weak D match, TRBD1 (5 bases). The CDR3 covers 13 residues. The V end was cut by 2 bases, the J end by 5 bases, with 10 bases between. The V gene's germline CDR1 is DFQATT and CDR2 SNEGSKA (reference sequence). The chain's CDR3 is CSARRGPYQPQHF. In nucleotides, the CDR3 is TGCAGTGCTAGACGGGGACCCTATCAGCCCCAGCATTTT.